The T cell receptor beta chain under discussion was sequenced for a study of CD8+CD57+ T cells in acquired aplastic anemia. For the study at large: Mean DNA quantity obtained from sorted CD4+ and CD8+ cells was around 2.9 ug.

To note about this clonotype: The antigen is not known.

Selection for sequencing was limited to patients who had shown CD8+CD57+ cell expansion by flow cytometry. Untreated patients provided the blood samples, with no therapy given before sampling. Genomic DNA was employed as the template in profiling TCR beta VDJ and CDR3. TCRdb ran MiXCR on the reads and lists one entry per CDR3 protein. Among roughly 160,000 distinct CDR3 sequences listed, 70% to 80% were seen once. Whole-study results and caveats: Both patients and controls carried the same twenty-nine CD8+ CDR3 sequences.

Sequencing used sorted CD4+, CD8+, or CD8+CD57+ T cells (not recorded which) from PBMCs. The receptor was isolated from a human donor with aplastic anemia.

The CDR3 DNA sequence: TGCAGTGCTAGGGATACAGGGGAGGCCGGGGAGCTGTTTTTT. Translating it yields CSARDTGEAGELFF. The gene calls are TRBV20-1 and TRBJ2-2; a possible D gene is TRBD1 (7 bases). Germline V gene data show CDR1 as DFQATT and CDR2 as SNEGSKA (reference sequence). V lost 3 bases and J 6 bases, leaving 14 bases between the germline ends. The CDR3 runs to 14 residues.